This entry concerns a single T cell receptor (beta chain). Clones were read by immunoSEQ multiplex PCR, and TCRdb kept only the in-frame ones, dropping some. The sample has a few hundred thousand clones; about 86% are singletons. This sample stems from a study of blood T cell repertoires in COVID-19. CDR1 is SSHAT and CDR2 is FNYEAQ in the germline V gene (reference sequence). The CDR3 runs 15 residues. With 3 bases removed from V and 2 bases from J, the gap between germline ends came to 11 bases. Sequenced input: peripheral blood. The sequence derives from a person aged 65 to 79 with COVID-19, enrolled during active disease. The V gene is TRBV7-7, the J gene TRBJ1-3; D remains ambiguous. CDR3 residues: CASSFGPGTGNTIYF. The CDR3 DNA follows: TGTGCCAGCAGCTTTGGTCCGGGTACTGGAAACACCATATATTTT.